One sample yielded the 7 T cell receptor beta chains listed below, sequenced in a study of T cells in Graves' hyperthyroidism and ophthalmopathy. TCR beta CDR3 regions were amplified from RNA. The TCR CDR3 first-round RT-PCR relied on the HTBI primer set. TCRdb re-derived calls from the multiplex PCR reads in MiXCR, one entry per CDR3 protein. The sample includes fewer than 650,000 distinct CDR3 sequences, over 12% seen only once; the top ten take more than 6%. Source material: blood. The receptors here all came from a woman aged 18-29 years with Graves' ophthalmopathy.

This clonotype was picked up a small number of times. The chain couples TRBV7-9 to TRBJ2-7; the D gene could be TRBD1 or TRBD2 (5 bases each). Germline loops: CDR1 SEHNR, CDR2 FQNEAQ (reference sequence). This CDR3 is 12 amino acids long. Trimming pared 10 bases from V and 1 base from J, leaving 11 bases between. The CDR3 is CATRDGSYEQYF. The CDR3 DNA reads as TGTGCCACGAGGGACGGTTCCTACGAGCAGTACTTC.

At least ten counts were recorded for this clonotype. The rearrangement joins TRBV2 to TRBJ2-7; 12 bases are a match to TRBD2. This CDR3 has 14 amino acids. The germline CDR1 and CDR2 sequences are SNHLY and FYNNEI. Trimming cost V 6 bases and J 5 bases; bases outside gene matches: 5. In nucleotides, the CDR3 is TGTGCCAGCAGCACGACTAGCGGGAGCAACGAGCAGTACTTC. This encodes CASSTTSGSNEQYF.

The V call is TRBV6-1, the J call TRBJ1-2, with 8 positions matching TRBD1. The CDR3 is 14 residues long. From germline, CDR1 is MNHNS and CDR2 SASEGT. Germline trimming cut 5 bases from V and 4 bases from J; bases unmatched to any gene: 6. CDR3 sequence (DNA): TGTGCCAGCAGTACCCGGACAGGGCCCTATGGCTACACCTTC. This encodes CASSTRTGPYGYTF.

This clonotype was observed a few times. The V and J genes are TRBV20-1 and TRBJ1-4; 9 bases map to TRBD1. The J segment lost 7 bases and the V segment lost 6 bases, leaving 6 bases of the junction unmatched. The CDR3 covers 13 residues. CDR1 DFQATT and CDR2 SNEGSKA come from the germline V gene (reference sequence). The CDR3 DNA sequence: TGCAGTGCAATCGGGACAGGGCGTGAAAAACTGTTTTTT. Residues: CSAIGTGREKLFF.

The rearrangement links TRBV6-1 to TRBJ1-2, with 9 nucleotides matching TRBD1. The CDR3 contains 17 residues. Germline V lookup: CDR1 MNHNS, CDR2 SASEGT. V was clipped by 6 bases and J by 8 bases; unmatched bases: 19. In nucleotides, the CDR3 is TGTGCCAGCAGGCTAGATTCCGGGACAGGGAGTATTCGGGGCTACACCTTC. This gives the protein CASRLDSGTGSIRGYTF.

As concerns this clonotype: A read error is possible here, since a much larger clone lies one base away. The CDR3 end shows no conserved phenylalanine or tryptophan, and so a read error is likely. The chain links TRBV15 to TRBJ2-7, with D perhaps TRBD1 (6 bases). The V gene's germline CDR1 is LNHNV and CDR2 YYDKDF (reference sequence). The CDR3 totals 13 residues. The V and J ends lost 4 bases and 3 bases respectively, with 10 bases between them. The CDR3, as DNA: TGTGCCACCAGCACAGGGGACGGCTACGAGCAGTACCTC. Translating gives CATSTGDGYEQYL.

The chain uses TRBV6-1 and TRBJ2-7, with 10 bases matching TRBD1. Germline V lookup: CDR1 MNHNS, CDR2 SASEGT. The CDR3 runs to 16 residues. The V segment lost 6 bases and the J segment 1 base; nucleotides outside the gene matches: 9. CDR3 DNA sequence: TGTGCCAGCAGCACCGGGGACAGGGGATTTTCCTACGAGCAGTACTTC. It translates to CASSTGDRGFSYEQYF.